Below are 21 T cell receptor beta chains sequenced from a single sample in a study of T cell responses to AZD1222 COVID-19 vaccine. Sequencing was performed with immunoSEQ multiplex PCR; in TCRdb, only in-frame clones are kept and a portion is missing. The sample holds around 76,000 clones, roughly 84% seen once. This specimen consisted of peripheral blood, obtained on day 0 of AZD1222 vaccination. Receptors originate from an adult in good health.

The V call is TRBV5-1, the J call TRBJ2-4; D not resolved. Germline V gene sequence: CDR1 SGHRS, CDR2 YFSETQ. V lost 0 bases and J lost 3, with 7 bases in between. The CDR3 length is 14 residues. Here the CDR3 reads CASSLGMGKNIQYF. CDR3 DNA: TGCGCCAGCAGCTTGGGGATGGGCAAAAACATTCAGTACTTC.

The V gene is TRBV28, the J gene TRBJ2-7, with D uncertain. Trimming stripped 3 bases from V and 4 bases from J, with 7 bases between. There are 12 residues in the CDR3. The germline CDR1 and CDR2 sequences are MDHEN and SYDVKM. The CDR3 region is CASSFLIYEQYF. The CDR3 coding sequence is TGTGCCAGCAGTTTCCTGATTTACGAGCAGTACTTC.

The chain has TRBV11-2 and TRBJ1-3; 8 bases agree with TRBD1. From germline, CDR1 is SGHAT and CDR2 FQNNGV. J gave up 8 bases and V 5 bases, and 14 bases lay outside the gene matches. CDR3 length: 16 residues. The CDR3 sequence is CASSRSPGQGRDTIYF. The CDR3 DNA follows: TGTGCCAGCAGCCGATCACCCGGACAGGGAAGGGACACCATATATTTT.

The chain combines TRBV27 with TRBJ1-2, with D possibly being TRBD1 (6 bases). V dropped 5 bases and J dropped 8 bases, with 15 bases sitting between them. The CDR3 is 13 residues long. Germline V gene data show CDR1 as MNHEY and CDR2 as SMNVEV (reference sequence). This CDR3 reads CASSVGHRTGYTF. CDR3 nucleotides: TGTGCCAGCAGTGTGGGACACCGAACAGGCTACACCTTC.

This clone was detected once. The chain uses TRBV7-2 and TRBJ1-3; D gene unclear. Germline V gene data show CDR1 as SGHTA and CDR2 as FQGNSA. The CDR3 is 15 residues long. V was shortened by 2 bases and J by 0 bases, with 8 bases between the two germline ends. Here the CDR3 DNA reads TGTGCCAGCAGCTTAATCGCAGTCTCTGGAAACACCATATATTTT. It is translated as CASSLIAVSGNTIYF.

The rearrangement joins TRBV19 to TRBJ2-5; a possible D gene is TRBD1 (6 bases). The CDR3 has 13 amino acids. Germline CDR1 reads LNHDA; CDR2 reads SQIVND (reference sequence). Trimming took 7 bases from V and 2 from J, leaving 11 bases between them. CDR3 DNA sequence: TGTGCCAGTAAGGGGCAGGGGCAAGAGACCCAGTACTTC. Translating gives CASKGQGQETQYF.

The V and J genes are TRBV5-6 and TRBJ1-5; D is unresolved. The germline V gene has CDR1 SGHDT and CDR2 YYEEEE. The CDR3 contains 14 residues. Deletions cut 1 base from V and 6 bases from J, with 11 bases between. This chain's CDR3 is CASSLYGQFQPQHF. CDR3 sequence (DNA): TGTGCCAGCAGCTTGTATGGCCAGTTTCAGCCCCAGCATTTT. The full variable domain, in which reference TRBV5-6 and TRBJ1-5 provide the parts outside the CDR3, is DAGVTQSPTHLIKTRGQQVTLRCSPKSGHDTVSWYQQALGQGPQFIFQYYEEEERQRGNFPDRFSGHQFPNYSSELNVNALLLGDSALYLCASSLYGQFQPQHFGDGTRLSIL.

The chain is built from TRBV19 and TRBJ1-6; a weak D match, TRBD1 (5 bases). Trimming removed 6 bases from V and 6 bases from J, with 18 bases in between. The CDR3 sequence is 16 residues long. Germline CDR1 LNHDA, CDR2 SQIVND (reference sequence). CDR3 sequence (DNA): TGTGCCAGTAGCCCCCGTCCCGGGACCGGTAATTCACCCCTCCACTTT. This encodes CASSPRPGTGNSPLHF. Looking up the rest from reference TRBV19 and TRBJ1-6 gives the full variable domain: DGGITQSPKYLFRKEGQNVTLSCEQNLNHDAMYWYRQDPGQGLRLIYYSQIVNDFQKGDIAEGYSVSREKKESFPLTVTSAQKNPTAFYLCASSPRPGTGNSPLHFGNGTRLTVT.

The V and J genes are TRBV28 and TRBJ1-2; 7 bases fit TRBD1. Per the germline V gene, CDR1 is MDHEN and CDR2 is SYDVKM. The CDR3 runs to 14 residues. V shed 4 bases and J 8 bases; nucleotides not matched to a gene: 10. The CDR3 spells CASSSLLTGQGYTF. The CDR3 region has the DNA TGTGCCAGCAGTTCCCTCTTGACAGGGCAGGGCTACACCTTC.

CDR3 bases: TGTGCCAGCAGCGACAGACAGGGGAGCCAAGAGGGTGGCTACACCTTC. Protein: CASSDRQGSQEGGYTF. The chain links TRBV7-9 to TRBJ1-2; TRBD1 aligns across 8 bases. Losses at the gene ends were 5 bases for V and 7 bases for J; bases not matched to a gene: 15. The CDR3 consists of 16 residues. CDR1 SEHNR and CDR2 FQNEAQ come from the germline V gene (reference sequence).

The chain has TRBV27 and TRBJ2-1; 10 bases line up with TRBD1. V lost 7 bases and J lost 4; bases outside the gene matches: 4. CDR1 and CDR2 from the germline V gene are MNHEY and SMNVEV (reference sequence). The CDR3 runs 14 residues. This CDR3 is CASTRDRGYNEQFF. As DNA, the CDR3 is TGTGCCAGCACCCGGGACAGGGGATACAATGAGCAGTTCTTC.

This chain links TRBV11-1 with TRBJ2-1; maybe TRBD2 (6 bases). V was trimmed by 7 bases and J by 0 bases, leaving 13 bases between them. Germline values: CDR1 SGHAT, CDR2 FQDESV (reference sequence). The CDR3 spans 15 residues. The CDR3 here is CASNPPGSSYNEQFF. CDR3 sequence (DNA): TGTGCCAGCAACCCCCCCGGGAGCTCCTACAATGAGCAGTTCTTC.

This rearrangement joins TRBV7-8 to TRBJ1-2, with D perhaps matching TRBD1 (5 bases). Deletions cut 0 bases from V and 0 bases from J, with 11 bases between. Germline assignment: CDR1 SGHVS and CDR2 FQNEAQ. This CDR3 has 16 amino acids. CDR3 residues: CASSLAAGTTNYGYTF. DNA for the CDR3: TGTGCCAGCAGCTTAGCGGCGGGGACCACTAACTATGGCTACACCTTC. The variable domain in full, completed from reference TRBV7-8 and TRBJ1-2, reads GAGVSQSPRYKVAKRGQDVALRCDPISGHVSLFWYQQALGQGPEFLTYFQNEAQLDKSGLPSDRFFAERPEGSVSTLKIQRTQQEDSAVYLCASSLAAGTTNYGYTFGSGTRLTVV.

The chain joins TRBV9 to TRBJ1-3; no definite D call. The V gene's germline CDR1 is SGDLS and CDR2 YYNGEE. Trimming took 3 bases from V and 9 from J, leaving 19 bases between them. The CDR3 runs 15 residues. CDR3 in DNA: TGTGCCAGCAGCGGCGGCGGGTTCTGGGTCCCCACCATATATTTT. It specifies CASSGGGFWVPTIYF.

This chain joins TRBV28 and TRBJ1-2, with 9 positions matching TRBD1. This CDR3 has 11 residues. V dropped 7 bases and J dropped 8; count of bases not matched to a gene: 2. Germline V lookup: CDR1 MDHEN, CDR2 SYDVKM. CDR3 DNA: TGTGCCAGCACTGGACAGGGGGGCTACACCTTC. Translation: CASTGQGGYTF.

This chain links TRBV5-5 with TRBJ1-5; tentatively, D is TRBD1 (5 bases). This CDR3 region has 16 residues. Looked up from germline, CDR1 is SGHKS and CDR2 is YYEKEE (reference sequence). V was cut by 5 bases and J by 0 bases, with 15 bases left in between. The CDR3 loop reads CASSSGHVYSNQPQHF. The CDR3 DNA is TGTGCCAGCAGTTCTGGACACGTTTATAGCAATCAGCCCCAGCATTTT.

The chain is built from TRBV21-1 and TRBJ1-2. TRBV21-1 is assigned pseudogene status. This CDR3 is 10 amino acids long. This CDR3 is CASSPYDYTF. In nucleotides, the CDR3 is TGTGCCAGCAGCCCATATGACTACACCTTC.

This chain connects TRBV27 to TRBJ2-5; TRBD2 matches 9 bases. CDR1 and CDR2 from the germline V gene are MNHEY and SMNVEV (reference sequence). The CDR3 sequence is 15 residues long. Trimming cost V 6 bases and J 4 bases; bases outside gene matches: 9. CDR3 residues: CASSHSGGHGETQYF. CDR3 nucleotide sequence: TGTGCCAGCAGCCATAGCGGGGGACACGGAGAGACCCAGTACTTC.

This clone has only a few counts. The chain joins TRBV4-1 to TRBJ2-7; D is perhaps TRBD2 (6 bases). V dropped 3 bases and J dropped 7 bases, with 19 bases sitting between them. Germline V CDR1 and CDR2: MGHRA, YSYEKL. CDR3 size: 15 residues. CDR3 bases: TGCGCCAGCAGCCAGACCGGGACTGCAGAAGGAGAGCAGTACTTC. Its translation is CASSQTGTAEGEQYF.

The CDR3 nucleotides read TGTGCCAGCAGTAAAGGGCGGGGCCCAACCGGGGAGCTGTTTTTT. Translating it yields CASSKGRGPTGELFF. V gene TRBV28 combines with J gene TRBJ2-2; a weak D match, TRBD2 (6 bases). V was pared by 5 bases and J by 5 bases, with 15 bases between. Per germline, CDR1 MDHEN and CDR2 SYDVKM. There are 15 residues in the CDR3.

The rearrangement joins TRBV6-6 to TRBJ2-7, with no clear D. Germline lookup yields CDR1 MNHNY and CDR2 SVGAGI (reference sequence). The CDR3 extends over 11 amino acids. The germline V and J ends were trimmed by 5 bases and 6 bases, with 8 bases remaining between them. CDR3 protein: CASSNIGEQYF. The DNA of the CDR3 is TGTGCCAGCAGTAATATTGGCGAGCAGTACTTC.